This T cell receptor (beta chain) was captured by sequencing in a study of T cells in Graves' hyperthyroidism and ophthalmopathy. Study in general: The blood sample was taken at first diagnosis, before treatment began. The study, taken as a whole, reports: Appearing also in blood were most of the thyroid clonotypes expanded above 0.001.

This clonotype was detected ten times or more. The antigen is not known. Trimming took 1 base from V and 2 from J, leaving 8 bases between them. Germline CDR1 reads SGHVS; CDR2 reads FNYEAQ. The CDR3 totals 14 residues. It was RNA transcripts that yielded the amplified TCR beta CDR3 regions. RT-PCR in the first round (using the HTBI primer set) targeted the TCR CDR3. From the multiplex PCR reads, TCRdb called clonotypes with MiXCR, one entry per CDR3 protein. The table shows around 190,000 distinct CDR3 sequences, with over 15% occurring only once. The TCR originated in a woman in her fifties or sixties with Graves' hyperthyroidism. This sequence joins TRBV7-6 and TRBJ1-1; no reliable D call. Sequenced material: blood. The CDR3 DNA sequence: TGTGCCAGCAGCTTAGGCTCTGGCAACACTGAAGCTTTCTTT. This encodes CASSLGSGNTEAFF.